This entry describes one T cell receptor beta chain. Time point noted: patch test 2, 6 weeks after DPC sensitization. The treatment is: therapeutic diphenylcyclopropenone sensitization with weekly scalp DPC. Donors were 18 to 70-year-old alopecia patients suitable for DPC. Per the germline V gene, CDR1 is SGHDT and CDR2 is YYEEEE. The length of the CDR3 is 15 residues. V dropped 1 base and J dropped 0 bases, with 9 bases sitting between them. These data are taken from a study of human T cells and chemical hapten exposure. Individual cDNA molecules received unique molecular identifiers in the library. TCRdb called the RACE reads again in MiXCR, with one record for every CDR3 protein. The table lists 85,000 to 95,000 distinct CDR3 sequences, 8% to 13% of them singletons.

The sequence was obtained from a man aged 40-55 years with alopecia areata. Some clones in this sample may be carry-over from other donors' samples. Sequencing was performed on whole blood, taken in connection with sensitization to the hapten diphenylcyclopropenone (DPC). The chain couples TRBV5-6 to TRBJ2-3; D unclear. CDR3: CASSLWAGSTDTQYF. CDR3 bases: TGTGCCAGCAGCTTGTGGGCAGGAAGCACAGATACGCAGTATTTT.